This TCR beta chain appears in the sequencing data of a study of T cell responses to AZD1222 COVID-19 vaccine. Germline CDR1 SGHNT, CDR2 YYREEE (reference sequence). The V gene lost 1 base and the J gene lost 4 bases, with 11 bases spanning the gap. This CDR3 contains 14 residues. Findings of the study overall: White British people made up most donors, females outnumbered males, and clonal diversity was possibly underestimated.

Note on this clone: Its antigen is still unknown.

Measured with immunoSEQ multiplex PCR; TCRdb has only the in-frame clones, and not every one. The data show about 97,000 clones, 70% to 90% seen once. The chain joins TRBV5-4 to TRBJ1-2; D possibly corresponds to TRBD1 (6 bases). Sequenced material: peripheral blood, taken on day 0 of AZD1222 vaccination. The receptor was isolated from an adult in good health. The CDR3 here is CASSLSGVTYGYTF. CDR3 in DNA: TGTGCCAGCAGCTTGTCAGGGGTTACCTATGGCTACACCTTC.